This T cell receptor (beta chain) was captured in a study of blood T cells in healthy people across ages. Together with a sample-barcoded 5' primer, a J-beta primer mix was included in a second PCR lasting roughly 6 to 12 cycles. Each cDNA was tagged by a template-switch adaptor containing 12 random nucleotides. Every sample returned 2.5 million or more CDR3-containing paired-end reads. In TCRdb, the 5' RACE reads were re-called with MiXCR into one record per CDR3 protein. In the table there are 1.5 million to 1.8 million distinct CDR3 sequences, less than 45% of which are singletons. Findings of the study overall: More naive CD4+ cells and higher diversity were found in long-lived than in aged donors.

Points on this clonotype: Antigen unknown.

Germline V gene data show CDR1 as LNHDA and CDR2 as SQIVND (reference sequence). The CDR3 is 15 residues long. The trim removed 6 bases at V and 2 bases at J, leaving 9 bases unmatched. The source of this sequence is a woman aged 18-29 years in good health. The gene calls are TRBV19 and TRBJ2-5, with TRBD1 matching 7 bases. Sequenced sample: blood. CDR3 in amino acids: CASSPGQKLQETQYF. CDR3 nucleotides: TGTGCCAGTAGCCCGGGACAGAAATTGCAAGAGACCCAGTACTTC.